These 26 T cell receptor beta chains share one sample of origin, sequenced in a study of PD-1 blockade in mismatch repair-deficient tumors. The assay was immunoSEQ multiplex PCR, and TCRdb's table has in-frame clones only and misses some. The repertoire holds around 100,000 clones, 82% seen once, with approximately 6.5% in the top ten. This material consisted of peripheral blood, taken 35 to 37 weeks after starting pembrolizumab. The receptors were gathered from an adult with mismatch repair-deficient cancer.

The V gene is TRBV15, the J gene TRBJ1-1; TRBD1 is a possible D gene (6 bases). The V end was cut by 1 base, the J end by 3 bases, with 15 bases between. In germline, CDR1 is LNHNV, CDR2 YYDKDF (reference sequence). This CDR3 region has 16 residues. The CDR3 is CATSRALQGRDTEAFF. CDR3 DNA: TGTGCCACCAGCAGAGCCTTACAGGGCAGGGACACTGAAGCTTTCTTT.

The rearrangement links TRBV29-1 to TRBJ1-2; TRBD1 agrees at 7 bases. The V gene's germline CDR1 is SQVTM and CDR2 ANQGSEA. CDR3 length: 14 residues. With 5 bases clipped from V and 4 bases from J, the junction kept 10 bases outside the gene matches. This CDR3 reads CSVQQGMYGYGYTF. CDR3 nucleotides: TGCAGCGTTCAACAGGGGATGTATGGCTATGGCTACACCTTC. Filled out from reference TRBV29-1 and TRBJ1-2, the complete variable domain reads SAVISQKPSRDICQRGTSLTIQCQVDSQVTMMFWYRQQPGQSLTLIATANQGSEATYESGFVIDKFPISRPNLTFSTLTVSNMSPEDSSIYLCSVQQGMYGYGYTFGSGTRLTVV.

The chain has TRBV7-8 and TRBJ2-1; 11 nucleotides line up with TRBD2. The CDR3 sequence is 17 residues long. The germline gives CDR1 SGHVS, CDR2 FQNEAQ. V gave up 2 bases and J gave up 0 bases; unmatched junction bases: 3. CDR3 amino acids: CASSLRTSGYSYNEQFF. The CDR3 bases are TGTGCCAGCAGCTTAAGGACTAGCGGGTACTCCTACAATGAGCAGTTCTTC.

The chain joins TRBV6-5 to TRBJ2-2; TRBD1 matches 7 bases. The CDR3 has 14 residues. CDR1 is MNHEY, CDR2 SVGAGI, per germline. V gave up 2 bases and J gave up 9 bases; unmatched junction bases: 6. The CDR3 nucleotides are TGTGCCAGCAGTTACGAGTTGACAGGGCGGGAGCTGTTTTTT. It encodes CASSYELTGRELFF.

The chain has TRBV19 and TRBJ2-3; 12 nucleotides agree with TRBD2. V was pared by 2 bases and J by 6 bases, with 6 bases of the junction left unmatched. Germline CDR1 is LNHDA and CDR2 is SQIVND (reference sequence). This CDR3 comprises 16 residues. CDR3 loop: CASSILLAGGPDTQYF. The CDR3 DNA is TGTGCCAGTAGTATACTCCTAGCGGGAGGGCCTGATACGCAGTATTTT.

CDR3 protein: CASSAGGLTPYNEQFF. The CDR3 nucleotides read TGCGCCAGCAGCGCAGGTGGACTAACCCCTTACAATGAGCAGTTCTTC. The chain links TRBV4-3 to TRBJ2-1, with D perhaps TRBD2 (6 bases). Trimming stripped 5 bases from V and 4 bases from J, with 18 bases between. Per the germline V gene, CDR1 is LGHNA and CDR2 is YSLEER. The length of the CDR3 is 16 residues.

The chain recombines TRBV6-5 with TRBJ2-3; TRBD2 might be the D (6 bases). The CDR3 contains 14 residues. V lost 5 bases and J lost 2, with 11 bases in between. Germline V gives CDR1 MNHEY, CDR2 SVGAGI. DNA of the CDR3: TGTGCCAGCAGTCTAGCGAGTACCACAGATACGCAGTATTTT. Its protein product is CASSLASTTDTQYF.

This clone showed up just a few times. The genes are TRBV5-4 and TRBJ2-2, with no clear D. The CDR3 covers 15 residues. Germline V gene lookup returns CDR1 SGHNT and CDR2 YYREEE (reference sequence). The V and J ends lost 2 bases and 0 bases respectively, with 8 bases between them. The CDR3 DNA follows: TGTGCCAGCAGCTTCCAGGCGACGAACACCGGGGAGCTGTTTTTT. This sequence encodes CASSFQATNTGELFF.

CDR3 nucleotides: TGTGCCAGCAGCACCGTCCCGTCGGAGACCCAGTACTTC. Translation: CASSTVPSETQYF. The gene calls are TRBV7-3 and TRBJ2-5, with unresolved D. Germline-derived CDR1 and CDR2 are SGHTA and FQGTGA. With 5 bases removed from V and 5 bases from J, the gap between germline ends came to 12 bases. This CDR3 contains 13 residues.

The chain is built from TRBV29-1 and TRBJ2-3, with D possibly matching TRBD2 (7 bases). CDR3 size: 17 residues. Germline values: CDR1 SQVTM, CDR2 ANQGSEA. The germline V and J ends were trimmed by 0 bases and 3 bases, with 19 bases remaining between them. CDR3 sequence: CSVEERGGGRGTDTQYF. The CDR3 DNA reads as TGCAGCGTTGAAGAACGTGGGGGCGGGAGAGGGACAGATACGCAGTATTTT.

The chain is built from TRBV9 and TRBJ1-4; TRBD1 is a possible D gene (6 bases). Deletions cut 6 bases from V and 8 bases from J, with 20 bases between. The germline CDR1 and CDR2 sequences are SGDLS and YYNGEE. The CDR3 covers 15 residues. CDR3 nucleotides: TGTGCCAGCACCATAGGGCCGGACAGCCTCGAAAAACTGTTTTTT. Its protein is CASTIGPDSLEKLFF. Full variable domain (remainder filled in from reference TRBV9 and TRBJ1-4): DSGVTQTPKHLITATGQRVTLRCSPRSGDLSVYWYQQSLDQGLQFLIQYYNGEERAKGNILERFSAQQFPDLHSELNLSSLELGDSALYFCASTIGPDSLEKLFFGSGTQLSVL.

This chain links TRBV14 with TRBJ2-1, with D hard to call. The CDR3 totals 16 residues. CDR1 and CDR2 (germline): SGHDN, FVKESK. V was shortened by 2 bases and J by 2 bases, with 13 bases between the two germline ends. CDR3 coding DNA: TGTGCCAGCAGCCAACGAAGGGCGACACCCTACAATGAGCAGTTCTTC. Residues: CASSQRRATPYNEQFF.

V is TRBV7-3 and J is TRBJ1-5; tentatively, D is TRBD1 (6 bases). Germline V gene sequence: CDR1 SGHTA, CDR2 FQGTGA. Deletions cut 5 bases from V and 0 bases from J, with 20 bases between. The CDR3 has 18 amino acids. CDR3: CASSQIPDRRVSNQPQHF. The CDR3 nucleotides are TGTGCCAGCAGCCAGATACCAGACAGGCGCGTTAGCAATCAGCCCCAGCATTTT.

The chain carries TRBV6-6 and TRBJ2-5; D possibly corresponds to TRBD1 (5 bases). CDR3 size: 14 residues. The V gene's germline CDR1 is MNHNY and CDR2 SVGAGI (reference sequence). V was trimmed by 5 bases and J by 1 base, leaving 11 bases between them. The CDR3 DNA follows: TGTGCCAGCAGTGGGGCTACCTCCCAAGAGACCCAGTACTTC. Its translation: CASSGATSQETQYF.

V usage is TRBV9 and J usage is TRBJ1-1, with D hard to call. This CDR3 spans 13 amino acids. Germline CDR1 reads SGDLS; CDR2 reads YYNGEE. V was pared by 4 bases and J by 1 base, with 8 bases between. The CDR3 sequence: CASSPYKNTEAFF. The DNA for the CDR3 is TGTGCCAGCAGCCCGTACAAGAACACTGAAGCTTTCTTT.

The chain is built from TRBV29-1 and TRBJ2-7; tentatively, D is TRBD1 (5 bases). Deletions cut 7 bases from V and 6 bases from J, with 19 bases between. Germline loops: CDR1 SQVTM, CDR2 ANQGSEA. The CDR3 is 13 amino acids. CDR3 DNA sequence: TGCAGCGGTATACAGGAAGGTTTGAGCGAGCAGTACTTC. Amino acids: CSGIQEGLSEQYF.

CDR3 sequence reads: CASSPAGGGNYGYTF. CDR3 nucleotides: TGTGCCAGTAGTCCCGCAGGGGGCGGAAACTATGGCTACACCTTC. This rearrangement joins TRBV19 to TRBJ1-2, with 8 bases lining up with TRBD1. After removal of 5 bases from V and 2 bases from J, the junction contained 7 bases not matched to a gene. The germline CDR1 and CDR2 sequences are LNHDA and SQIVND (reference sequence). There are 15 residues in the CDR3. Supplemented by reference TRBV19 and TRBJ1-2, the full variable domain reads DGGITQSPKYLFRKEGQNVTLSCEQNLNHDAMYWYRQDPGQGLRLIYYSQIVNDFQKGDIAEGYSVSREKKESFPLTVTSAQKNPTAFYLCASSPAGGGNYGYTFGSGTRLTVV.

CDR3: CASSGRNEQFF. The CDR3 bases are TGTGCCAGCAGTGGCCGTAATGAGCAGTTCTTC. This rearrangement joins TRBV28 to TRBJ2-1; D is unclear. The CDR3 has 11 amino acids. CDR1 is MDHEN and CDR2 is SYDVKM in the germline V gene. The V end lost 5 bases, the J end lost 7 bases, and 6 bases lay between the germline ends. Using reference TRBV28 and TRBJ2-1 for the parts outside the CDR3, the full variable domain is DVKVTQSSRYLVKRTGEKVFLECVQDMDHENMFWYRQDPGLGLRLIYFSYDVKMKEKGDIPEGYSVSREKKERFSLILESASTNQTSMYLCASSGRNEQFFGPGTRLTVL.

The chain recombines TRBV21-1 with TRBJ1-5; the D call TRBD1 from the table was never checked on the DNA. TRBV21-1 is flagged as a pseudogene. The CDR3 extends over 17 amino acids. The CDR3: CASSRFSGKGANQPQHF. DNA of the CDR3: TGTGCCAGCAGCCGCTTTTCCGGGAAGGGGGCGAATCAGCCCCAGCATTTT.

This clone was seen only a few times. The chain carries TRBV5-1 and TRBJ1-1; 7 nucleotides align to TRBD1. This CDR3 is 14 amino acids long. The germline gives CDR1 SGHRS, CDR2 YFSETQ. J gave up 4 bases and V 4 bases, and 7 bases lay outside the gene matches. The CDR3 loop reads CASSPQGGGTEAFF. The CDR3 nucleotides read TGCGCCAGCAGCCCCCAGGGGGGCGGCACTGAAGCTTTCTTT.

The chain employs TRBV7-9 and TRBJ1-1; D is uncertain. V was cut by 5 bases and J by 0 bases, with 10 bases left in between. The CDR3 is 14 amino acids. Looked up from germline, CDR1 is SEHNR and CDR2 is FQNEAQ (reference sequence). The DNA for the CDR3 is TGTGCCAGCAGCCCGATGAAACTGAACACTGAAGCTTTCTTT. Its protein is CASSPMKLNTEAFF.

The CDR3 region is CASRHGGGAYSNQPQHF. CDR3 DNA sequence: TGTGCCAGCAGGCATGGCGGGGGAGCTTATAGCAATCAGCCCCAGCATTTT. The V gene is TRBV28, the J gene TRBJ1-5, with D possibly being TRBD1 (5 bases). Germline loops: CDR1 MDHEN, CDR2 SYDVKM. V was shortened by 6 bases and J by 0 bases, with 18 bases between the two germline ends. The CDR3 is 17 residues long.

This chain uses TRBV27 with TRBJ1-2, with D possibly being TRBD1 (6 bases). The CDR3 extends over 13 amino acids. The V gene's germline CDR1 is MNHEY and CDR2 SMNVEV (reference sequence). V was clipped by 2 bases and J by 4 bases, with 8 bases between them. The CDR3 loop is CASSLRQAYGYTF. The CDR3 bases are TGTGCCAGCAGTTTAAGACAGGCCTATGGCTACACCTTC.

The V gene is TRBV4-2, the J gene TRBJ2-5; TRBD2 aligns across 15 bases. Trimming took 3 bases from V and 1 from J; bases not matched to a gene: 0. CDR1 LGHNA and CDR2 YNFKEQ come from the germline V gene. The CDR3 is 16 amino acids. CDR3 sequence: CASSQGLAGGQETQYF. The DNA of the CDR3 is TGTGCCAGCAGCCAGGGACTAGCGGGAGGCCAAGAGACCCAGTACTTC.

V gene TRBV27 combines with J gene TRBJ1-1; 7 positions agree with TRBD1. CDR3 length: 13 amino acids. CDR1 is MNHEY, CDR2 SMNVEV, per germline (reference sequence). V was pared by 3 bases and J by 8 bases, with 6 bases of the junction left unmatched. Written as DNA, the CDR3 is TGTGCCAGCAGTTTTAGGACAGGCCGAGAAGCTTTCTTT. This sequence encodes CASSFRTGREAFF.

The CDR3 is CASSPDREGTGELFF. The DNA for the CDR3 is TGTGCCAGCAGCCCCGACAGGGAGGGGACCGGGGAGCTGTTTTTT. This chain connects TRBV7-3 to TRBJ2-2; the D gene could be TRBD1 or TRBD2 (7 bases each). The CDR3 consists of 15 residues. CDR1 and CDR2 (germline): SGHTA, FQGTGA. V was clipped by 5 bases and J by 5 bases, with 15 bases between them.